This record looks at one T cell receptor (beta chain) sequence and its context. Its specificity is not known. Trimming shortened V by 7 bases and J by 0 bases, and 11 bases separated the two germline ends. The germline V gene encodes CDR1 MDHEN and CDR2 SYDVKM. The CDR3 consists of 14 residues. Making use of molecular barcodes, quantitative 5'-RACE generated TCR beta libraries. TCRdb reanalysed the 5' RACE reads using MiXCR and keeps one entry per CDR3 protein. The sample lists approximately 400,000 distinct CDR3 sequences, 17% occurring once. The entry originates in a study of CD8 T cells in ankylosing spondylitis. Notes on the study in general: Existing reports had already noted some motif variants in reactive arthritis synovial fluid and blood. There was a TCR beta motif, made of several highly homologous variants, that appeared characteristic of ankylosing spondylitis blood.

The clonotype originates from a male donor with ankylosing spondylitis. The chain couples TRBV28 to TRBJ2-3, with a possible D match to TRBD2 (6 bases). The sequenced material came from blood, either unsorted or a sorted T cell fraction (not recorded which). The CDR3: CASNTGLSTDTQYF. DNA of the CDR3: TGTGCCAGCAATACGGGACTCAGCACAGATACGCAGTATTTT.